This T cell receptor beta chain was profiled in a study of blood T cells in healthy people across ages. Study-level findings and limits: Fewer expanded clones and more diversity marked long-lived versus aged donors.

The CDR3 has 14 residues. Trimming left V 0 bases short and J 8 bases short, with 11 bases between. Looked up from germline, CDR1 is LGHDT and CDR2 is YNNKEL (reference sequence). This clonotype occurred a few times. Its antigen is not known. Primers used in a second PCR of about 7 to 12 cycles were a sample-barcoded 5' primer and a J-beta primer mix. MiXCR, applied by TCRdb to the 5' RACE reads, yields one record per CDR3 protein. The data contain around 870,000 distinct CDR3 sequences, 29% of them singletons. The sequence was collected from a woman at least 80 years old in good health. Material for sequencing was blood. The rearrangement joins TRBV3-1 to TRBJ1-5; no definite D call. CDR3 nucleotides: TGTGCCAGCAGCCAAGAAGGCAGCACGGAGCCCCAGCATTTT. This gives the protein CASSQEGSTEPQHF. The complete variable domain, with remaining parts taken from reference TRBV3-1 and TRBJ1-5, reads DTAVSQTPKYLVTQMGNDKSIKCEQNLGHDTMYWYKQDSKKFLKIMFSYNNKELIINETVPNRFSPKSPDKAHLNLHINSLELGDSAVYFCASSQEGSTEPQHFGDGTRLSIL.